This T cell receptor (beta chain) is from a study of blood T cell repertoires in COVID-19. The wider study: COVID-19 samples, acute and convalescent, were from the United States, Italy and Spain. PBMCs, B-cell-depleted T cells, or T cells were the source of the cDNA or gDNA that made up the material.

Patients in Seattle were enrolled during active infection, then followed longitudinally. This clone was counted only a few times. Per the original methods: Amplification from reference gene primers served as the basis for estimated nucleated cell counts. Generated by immunoSEQ multiplex PCR, the TCRdb table keeps only in-frame clones and is missing some. That table furnishes V, J and clone size, whereas the DNA furnished D and trimming. The sample lists roughly 410,000 clones, 80% to 90% occurring once. Germline CDR1 and CDR2: SEHNR and FQNEAQ (reference sequence). V lost 5 bases, J lost 4 bases, and 11 bases lay in between. This CDR3 is built from 13 residues.

This receptor was identified in a woman aged 55-75 years with COVID-19, enrolled during active disease. V usage is TRBV7-9 and J usage is TRBJ1-2, with unresolved D. Sequencing used peripheral blood. The CDR3: CASSETGGYGYTF. The CDR3 DNA follows: TGTGCCAGCAGCGAGACCGGCGGCTATGGCTACACCTTC.